Below are 26 T cell receptor beta chains sequenced from a single sample in a study of blood T cell repertoires in COVID-19. Clones were sequenced by immunoSEQ multiplex PCR, and TCRdb holds only the in-frame ones, with some missing. The repertoire holds 95,000 to 110,000 clones, with roughly 84% as singletons. The sequencing sample was made of peripheral blood. The receptor set was obtained from a human donor in a cohort sampled during active COVID-19.

This clone was recorded a few times. The chain carries TRBV5-1 and TRBJ2-7; 7 bases map to TRBD2. The length of the CDR3 is 15 residues. V shed 5 bases and J 3 bases; nucleotides not matched to a gene: 11. Germline CDR1 is SGHRS and CDR2 is YFSETQ. CDR3 in amino acids: CASRPSGEVHYEQYF. DNA of the CDR3: TGCGCCAGCAGACCAAGCGGGGAGGTGCACTACGAGCAGTACTTC.

This chain links TRBV27 with TRBJ2-7; the D gene is possibly TRBD2 (6 bases). V gave up 6 bases and J gave up 2 bases, with 14 bases separating them. The CDR3 totals 14 residues. The germline V gene encodes CDR1 MNHEY and CDR2 SMNVEV (reference sequence). The CDR3 loop is CASRVPGGAYEQYF. The CDR3 nucleotides are TGTGCCAGCAGAGTCCCCGGCGGGGCCTACGAGCAGTACTTC.

The V and J genes are TRBV7-2 and TRBJ1-1; D gene unclear. V gave up 1 base and J gave up 6 bases, with 9 bases separating them. Per germline, CDR1 SGHTA and CDR2 FQGNSA. CDR3 size: 13 residues. As DNA, the CDR3 is TGTGCCAGCAGCTTAGATGCGGTTGCTGAAGCTTTCTTT. Its protein is CASSLDAVAEAFF.

V is TRBV7-9 and J is TRBJ1-3; no definite D call. This CDR3 has 15 amino acids. The V and J ends lost 3 bases and 2 bases respectively, with 11 bases between them. In germline, CDR1 is SEHNR, CDR2 FQNEAQ (reference sequence). The CDR3 reads CASSFEGRAGNTIYF. CDR3 bases: TGTGCCAGCAGCTTTGAGGGAAGGGCTGGAAACACCATATATTTT.

The J gene is TRBJ1-1, the V gene TRBV12-3 or TRBV12-4, with D perhaps TRBD1 (6 bases). The length of the CDR3 is 13 residues. V lost 5 bases, J lost 0 bases, and 7 bases lay in between. The CDR3 sequence: CASSGDMNTEAFF. As DNA, the CDR3 is TGTGCCAGCAGTGGGGACATGAACACTGAAGCTTTCTTT.

The J gene is TRBJ2-4, the V gene TRBV11-3; 15 bases align to TRBD2. Germline assignment: CDR1 SGHNT and CDR2 YENEEA. With 3 bases clipped from V and 8 bases from J, the junction kept 5 bases outside the gene matches. This CDR3 spans 16 amino acids. The CDR3 spells CASSLGLAGGDHIQYF. DNA of the CDR3: TGTGCCAGCAGCTTGGGACTAGCGGGGGGCGACCACATTCAGTACTTC.

This chain links TRBV7-3 with TRBJ1-5, with a tentative D call TRBD1 (6 bases). The CDR3 is 9 amino acids. The germline CDR1 and CDR2 sequences are SGHTA and FQGTGA. V gave up 8 bases and J gave up 13 bases, with 9 bases separating them. CDR3 coding DNA: TGTGCCAGCCCCGGGACACAGCATTTT. Protein: CASPGTQHF.

The V and J genes are TRBV5-1 and TRBJ2-3, with D maybe TRBD2 (5 bases). CDR1 is SGHRS, CDR2 YFSETQ, per germline. Trimming removed 5 bases at V and 2 bases at J, with 15 bases between. The CDR3 loop spans 15 amino acids. The CDR3 spells CASSTLGGLTDTQYF. CDR3 nucleotides: TGCGCCAGCAGTACTCTTGGCGGACTCACAGATACGCAGTATTTT. The full variable domain, rest sourced from reference TRBV5-1 and TRBJ2-3, is KAGVTQTPRYLIKTRGQQVTLSCSPISGHRSVSWYQQTPGQGLQFLFEYFSETQRNKGNFPGRFSGRQFSNSRSEMNVSTLELGDSALYLCASSTLGGLTDTQYFGPGTRLTVL.

V gene TRBV14 combines with J gene TRBJ1-1; D gene unclear. The CDR3 extends over 12 amino acids. From germline, CDR1 is SGHDN and CDR2 FVKESK. The V end lost 3 bases, the J end lost 4 bases, and 6 bases lay between the germline ends. The CDR3 here is CASSHLATEAFF. DNA of the CDR3: TGTGCCAGCAGCCATTTGGCCACTGAAGCTTTCTTT.

The chain recombines TRBV3-1 (or the pseudogene TRBV3-2) with TRBJ2-3, with 8 bases that match TRBD2. Germline CDR1 and CDR2: LGHDT and YNNKEL (reference sequence). The trim removed 4 bases at V and 0 bases at J, leaving 3 bases unmatched. CDR3 size: 15 residues. The CDR3 reads CASSLSGGSTDTQYF. The CDR3 nucleotides read TGTGCCAGCAGCCTATCGGGGGGGAGCACAGATACGCAGTATTTT.

The chain recombines TRBV6-5 with TRBJ1-2; TRBD1 is a possible D gene (5 bases). The CDR3 length is 13 residues. Germline CDR1 is MNHEY and CDR2 is SVGAGI. V shed 0 bases and J shed 8 bases, with 10 bases lying between them. The CDR3 protein is CASSYSDTRGYTF. The CDR3 region has the DNA TGTGCCAGCAGTTACTCGGACACGAGGGGCTACACCTTC.

V gene TRBV5-1 combines with J gene TRBJ2-2, with D hard to call. The CDR3 runs 14 residues. The germline V gene encodes CDR1 SGHRS and CDR2 YFSETQ. Trimming cost V 0 bases and J 8 bases, with 11 bases left between them. The CDR3 loop is CASSLGHIGGELFF. In DNA form, the CDR3 reads TGCGCCAGCAGCTTGGGACACATTGGGGGGGAGCTGTTTTTT.

The rearrangement uses TRBV3-1 (or the pseudogene TRBV3-2) and TRBJ2-5, with 8 bases lining up with TRBD2. This CDR3 spans 14 amino acids. Germline V CDR1 and CDR2: LGHDT, YNNKEL (reference sequence). Trimming removed 4 bases from V and 4 bases from J; junction bases left unmatched: 5. This chain's CDR3 is CASSPTGGGETQYF. CDR3 nucleotides: TGTGCCAGCAGCCCGACGGGGGGGGGAGAGACCCAGTACTTC.

This sequence joins TRBV19 and TRBJ2-5; no reliable D call. The V gene's germline CDR1 is LNHDA and CDR2 SQIVND (reference sequence). This CDR3 is built from 15 residues. The V end lost 3 bases, the J end lost 5 bases, and 16 bases lay between the germline ends. CDR3: CASSIVRSDRETQYF. The CDR3 DNA sequence: TGTGCCAGTAGTATTGTTCGAAGCGATCGGGAGACCCAGTACTTC.

The chain uses TRBV5-1 and TRBJ2-3, with 12 bases aligning to TRBD2. Looked up from germline, CDR1 is SGHRS and CDR2 is YFSETQ. The CDR3 covers 15 residues. V shed 3 bases and J 1 base; nucleotides not matched to a gene: 0. The CDR3 region has the DNA TGCGCCAGCAGCTGGACTAGCGGGGGCACAGATACGCAGTATTTT. Translating it yields CASSWTSGGTDTQYF.

The CDR3 DNA is TGTGCCAGCAGCTTCGGACAGGGTGGAGGAAACACCATATATTTT. This sequence encodes CASSFGQGGGNTIYF. The J gene is TRBJ1-3, the V gene TRBV5-5; 8 bases align to TRBD1. The J segment lost 4 bases and the V segment lost 2 bases, leaving 5 bases of the junction unmatched. The CDR3 has 15 amino acids. Germline-derived CDR1 and CDR2 are SGHKS and YYEKEE (reference sequence).

The CDR3 DNA follows: TGTGCCAGCAGCCGGTCAGGGGGTCGCGAGCAGTACTTC. This gives the protein CASSRSGGREQYF. The chain couples TRBV2 to TRBJ2-7; 7 nucleotides align to TRBD1. J gave up 6 bases and V 6 bases, and 8 bases lay outside the gene matches. Germline V gene data show CDR1 as SNHLY and CDR2 as FYNNEI. The CDR3 is made up of 13 amino acids.

V is TRBV27 and J is TRBJ2-6; TRBD1 matches 8 bases. Trimming took 7 bases from V and 2 from J; bases not matched to a gene: 7. The CDR3 is made up of 16 amino acids. Germline V lookup: CDR1 MNHEY, CDR2 SMNVEV (reference sequence). The CDR3, as DNA: TGTGCCAGCATGCGCAGGGGGCCGACTGGGGCCAACGTCCTGACTTTC. Translated: CASMRRGPTGANVLTF.

The CDR3 is CASSRDSGSYNEQFF. The CDR3 DNA reads as TGTGCCAGCAGCCGGGACAGCGGTTCCTACAATGAGCAGTTCTTC. The V call is TRBV5-4, the J call TRBJ2-1; 7 nucleotides align to TRBD1. This CDR3 spans 15 amino acids. The V gene's germline CDR1 is SGHNT and CDR2 YYREEE (reference sequence). J was trimmed by 1 base and V by 4 bases; bases with no gene match: 5.

This chain uses TRBV7-2 with TRBJ1-5; unclear D gene. The CDR3 sequence is 15 residues long. V lost 0 bases, J lost 0 bases, and 6 bases lay in between. Germline V gene data show CDR1 as SGHTA and CDR2 as FQGNSA. The CDR3 region has the DNA TGTGCCAGCAGCTTAGCCCAGGATAGCAATCAGCCCCAGCATTTT. Its protein is CASSLAQDSNQPQHF.

This clone has more than one count but fewer than ten. The V call is TRBV12-3 or TRBV12-4, the J call TRBJ1-6; no clear D gene. The germline V and J ends were trimmed by 5 bases and 11 bases, with 10 bases remaining between them. The CDR3 is made up of 12 amino acids. The CDR3 nucleotides are TGTGCCAGCAGTAGGACTTCCCCACCCCTCCACTTT. This codes for CASSRTSPPLHF.

This chain connects TRBV5-6 to TRBJ2-7, with TRBD2 matching 10 bases. This CDR3 region has 17 residues. J lost 7 bases, V lost 2 bases, and 15 bases had no gene match. Germline CDR1 is SGHDT and CDR2 is YYEEEE. The DNA for the CDR3 is TGTGCCAGCAGCTTCTTCTCCAGCGGGGGGGCCGGCGGAGAGCAGTACTTC. Translated, it gives CASSFFSSGGAGGEQYF.

V and J are TRBV7-2 and TRBJ2-3; TRBD1 is a possible D gene (6 bases). CDR3 length: 16 amino acids. Germline V lookup: CDR1 SGHTA, CDR2 FQGNSA. The germline V and J ends were trimmed by 6 bases and 1 base, with 17 bases remaining between them. The CDR3 bases are TGTGCCAGCAGTCCCACAGGGTGGGTTGGCACAGATACGCAGTATTTT. The encoded protein is CASSPTGWVGTDTQYF.

This clone was counted a few times. V and J are TRBV7-2 and TRBJ2-1, with 12 bases fitting TRBD2. V shed 6 bases, J shed 0 bases, and the junction held 0 bases outside the gene matches. Looked up from germline, CDR1 is SGHTA and CDR2 is FQGNSA. This CDR3 is built from 15 residues. As DNA, the CDR3 is TGTGCCAGCAGACTAGCGGGGGGCTCCTACAATGAGCAGTTCTTC. Protein product: CASRLAGGSYNEQFF.

This clone occurred a few times. V and J are TRBV2 and TRBJ2-7, with 8 bases identical to TRBD1. The germline V gene has CDR1 SNHLY and CDR2 FYNNEI. The CDR3 is 15 amino acids. V trimming: 5 bases; J trimming: 4 bases; junction bases outside the gene matches: 10. The CDR3 sequence is CASSPRQGAGYEQYF. DNA for the CDR3: TGTGCCAGCAGTCCCCGCCAGGGGGCGGGGTACGAGCAGTACTTC.

The V and J genes are TRBV27 and TRBJ2-3; 7 positions agree with TRBD2. CDR1 and CDR2 (germline): MNHEY, SMNVEV (reference sequence). This CDR3 comprises 14 residues. The V and J ends lost 4 bases and 0 bases, in that order; junction bases with no gene match: 1. The CDR3 nucleotides are TGTGCCAGCAGTTACGGGGGGAGCACAGATACGCAGTATTTT. It is translated as CASSYGGSTDTQYF.